One sample yielded the 27 T cell receptor beta chains listed below, sequenced in a study of read filtering for tumor transcriptome and immune sequencing. The library was built from roughly 400 ng RNA with molecular barcoded adaptors for alpha/delta and beta/gamma chains. TCRdb re-called the reads through MiXCR, storing one row per CDR3 protein. Here the sample spans about 450 distinct CDR3 sequences, around 80% being singletons. Material for sequencing was a population of CD138-negative cells sorted from bone marrow. These receptors came from a donor aged 40 or over with multiple myeloma. This table probably holds off-target reads from a library built for another chain.

The chain carries TRBV27 and TRBJ2-1; unclear D gene. The CDR3 extends over 13 amino acids. Deletions cut 4 bases from V and 3 bases from J, with 7 bases between. Germline CDR1 is MNHEY and CDR2 is SMNVEV (reference sequence). The CDR3 DNA is TGTGCCAGCAGTTCTCGACTCTACAATGAGCAGTTCTTC. Translating gives CASSSRLYNEQFF.

V usage is TRBV6-6 and J usage is TRBJ1-1; D unclear. Trimming shortened V by 4 bases and J by 5 bases, and 11 bases separated the two germline ends. This CDR3 is built from 13 residues. Germline V gene lookup returns CDR1 MNHNY and CDR2 SVGAGI (reference sequence). The CDR3 spells CASSSRRNTEAFF. CDR3 nucleotide sequence: TGTGCCAGCAGTTCTCGTAGGAATACTGAAGCTTTCTTT.

The chain links TRBV24-1 to TRBJ2-1, with 8 bases lining up with TRBD2. The germline V gene has CDR1 KGHDR and CDR2 SFDVKD. The CDR3 runs to 15 residues. With 4 bases clipped from V and 6 bases from J, the junction kept 7 bases outside the gene matches. CDR3 DNA: TGTGCCACCAGTGACCCCAGGACTAGCCGCAATGAGCAGTTCTTC. This codes for CATSDPRTSRNEQFF.

This chain links TRBV29-1 with TRBJ2-7; D is perhaps TRBD1 (6 bases). Trimming took off 0 bases at V and 2 bases at J, with 11 bases between the two ends. This CDR3 spans 14 amino acids. The germline V gene encodes CDR1 SQVTM and CDR2 ANQGSEA. The chain's CDR3 is CSVEDTRTAYEQYF. In nucleotides, the CDR3 is TGCAGCGTTGAAGATACAAGGACAGCCTACGAGCAGTACTTC.

The chain carries TRBV10-3 and TRBJ2-7; D gene unclear. Germline V gene data show CDR1 as ENHRY and CDR2 as SYGVKD. The CDR3 contains 14 residues. V lost 8 bases to trimming and J lost 4 bases, with 18 bases between them. Written as DNA, the CDR3 is TGTGCCATCGGAACGGTCCTAGAAGGGTACGAGCAGTACTTC. This encodes CAIGTVLEGYEQYF.

The gene calls are TRBV2 and TRBJ2-2; D not certain. Germline V CDR1 and CDR2: SNHLY, FYNNEI. The CDR3 runs to 16 residues. V dropped 4 bases and J dropped 0 bases, with 12 bases sitting between them. CDR3 coding DNA: TGTGCCAGCAGTGTTTTGCAGCCTTCGAACACCGGGGAGCTGTTTTTT. Its translation: CASSVLQPSNTGELFF.

This rearrangement joins TRBV12-3 or TRBV12-4 to TRBJ2-1, with 14 bases identical to TRBD2. The CDR3 has 18 amino acids. V gave up 5 bases and J gave up 6 bases; unmatched junction bases: 12. CDR3 bases: TGTGCCAGCAGTCCGGGACTAGCGGGAGTAGTTGGTTGCAATGAGCAGTTCTTC. This gives the protein CASSPGLAGVVGCNEQFF.

J is TRBJ1-3 and V is TRBV5-1; D is uncertain. V lost 0 bases and J 7 bases, leaving 8 bases between the germline ends. Germline CDR1 reads SGHRS; CDR2 reads YFSETQ. The CDR3 contains 13 residues. The CDR3 reads CASSLDFRNTIYF. DNA of the CDR3: TGCGCCAGCAGCTTGGACTTCCGTAACACCATATATTTT.

The rearrangement uses TRBV7-9 and TRBJ1-5, with 12 bases fitting TRBD1. The ends lost 5 bases at V and 4 bases at J; junction bases unmatched: 6. Germline V gives CDR1 SEHNR, CDR2 FQNEAQ (reference sequence). The CDR3 totals 16 residues. DNA of the CDR3: TGTGCCAGCAGCCTCGGGACAGGGGGCTCGAATCAGCCCCAGCATTTT. Its translation: CASSLGTGGSNQPQHF.

V gene TRBV7-9 combines with J gene TRBJ2-7; 8 bases are a match to TRBD1. From germline, CDR1 is SEHNR and CDR2 FQNEAQ (reference sequence). Trimming cost V 3 bases and J 7 bases; bases outside gene matches: 8. The CDR3 loop spans 14 amino acids. CDR3 sequence: CASSFITGGTEQYF. The CDR3 DNA is TGTGCCAGCAGCTTTATTACAGGGGGGACGGAGCAGTACTTC.

This clonotype was recorded a few times. The chain uses TRBV28 and TRBJ2-1; 10 positions match TRBD2. CDR1 is MDHEN and CDR2 is SYDVKM in the germline V gene. J was trimmed by 2 bases and V by 8 bases; bases with no gene match: 6. This CDR3 has 15 amino acids. CDR3 protein: CASGSGTSAYNEQFF. In nucleotides, the CDR3 is TGTGCCAGCGGCTCCGGGACTAGCGCCTACAATGAGCAGTTCTTC.

This clonotype appeared once. The chain links TRBV7-2 to TRBJ2-1; 9 positions agree with TRBD1. After removal of 5 bases from V and 8 bases from J, the junction contained 10 bases not matched to a gene. Per the germline V gene, CDR1 is SGHTA and CDR2 is FQGNSA. The CDR3 is 15 amino acids. The CDR3 sequence is CASSLQQGARHEQFF. In DNA, the CDR3 is TGTGCCAGCAGCCTTCAACAGGGGGCGAGGCATGAGCAGTTCTTC.

The table lists this clonotype with a few counts. This sequence joins TRBV7-2 and TRBJ2-1; D not certain. Trimming removed 0 bases from V and 6 bases from J, with 6 bases in between. Germline CDR1 is SGHTA and CDR2 is FQGNSA. The CDR3 covers 13 residues. Written as DNA, the CDR3 is TGTGCCAGCAGCTTAGCGACCCCCAATGAGCAGTTCTTC. It is translated as CASSLATPNEQFF.

The CDR3 bases are TGTGCCAGCAGCTTGGGCGGGAACACCGGGGAGCTGTTTTTT. Translation: CASSLGGNTGELFF. The chain has TRBV5-5 and TRBJ2-2; D is undetermined. Trimming pared 0 bases from V and 1 base from J, leaving 4 bases between. The germline gives CDR1 SGHKS, CDR2 YYEKEE (reference sequence). The CDR3 covers 14 residues. The full variable domain, completed using reference TRBV5-5 and TRBJ2-2, is DAGVTQSPTHLIKTRGQQVTLRCSPISGHKSVSWYQQVLGQGPQFIFQYYEKEERGRGNFPDRFSARQFPNYSSELNVNALLLGDSALYLCASSLGGNTGELFFGEGSRLTVL.

The rearrangement uses TRBV20-1 and TRBJ2-1; 7 bases line up with TRBD2. This CDR3 region has 14 residues. Germline CDR1 reads DFQATT; CDR2 reads SNEGSKA (reference sequence). V gave up 3 bases and J gave up 3 bases; unmatched junction bases: 5. Here the CDR3 DNA reads TGCAGTGCTAGTGGCGGGAGCTACTACAATGAGCAGTTCTTC. It is translated as CSASGGSYYNEQFF.

This chain connects TRBV7-6 to TRBJ2-1, with TRBD2 identical over 8 bases. The J segment lost 8 bases and the V segment lost 5 bases, leaving 11 bases of the junction unmatched. This CDR3 spans 15 amino acids. CDR1 and CDR2 from the germline V gene are SGHVS and FNYEAQ. The CDR3 nucleotides read TGTGCCAGCAGCGCTAGCGGGTCGAAGGGGGATGAGCAGTTCTTC. Protein: CASSASGSKGDEQFF.

The chain employs TRBV29-1 and TRBJ1-2; D may be TRBD1 (5 bases). The CDR3 is 14 amino acids. Trimming left V 0 bases short and J 3 bases short, with 11 bases between. From germline, CDR1 is SQVTM and CDR2 ANQGSEA. The chain's CDR3 is CSVEDRRDYYGYTF. The CDR3 DNA follows: TGCAGCGTTGAAGATCGCAGGGACTACTATGGCTACACCTTC.

The J gene is TRBJ2-7, the V gene TRBV2; weak D call: TRBD2 (6 bases). V was cut by 3 bases and J by 4 bases, with 13 bases left in between. CDR1 and CDR2 from the germline V gene are SNHLY and FYNNEI. The CDR3 runs 14 residues. DNA of the CDR3: TGTGCCAGCAGTGACGGGGGATTGATGTACGAGCAGTACTTC. Its translation: CASSDGGLMYEQYF.

The gene calls are TRBV7-6 and TRBJ2-7; 9 nucleotides line up with TRBD1. V lost 5 bases to trimming and J lost 9 bases; unmatched junction nucleotides: 8. CDR3 length equals 13 residues. Germline CDR1 SGHVS, CDR2 FNYEAQ. The CDR3 protein is CASSRSDRGLQYF. CDR3 nucleotides: TGTGCCAGCAGCCGTTCGGACAGGGGATTGCAGTACTTC.

The rearrangement uses TRBV28 and TRBJ2-7, with D hard to call. Germline CDR1 reads MDHEN; CDR2 reads SYDVKM. The CDR3 extends over 13 amino acids. V was cut by 6 bases and J by 6 bases, with 15 bases left in between. DNA for the CDR3: TGTGCCAGCAGATCGGACGCAGCCGGCGAGCAGTACTTC. Its protein is CASRSDAAGEQYF.

J is TRBJ2-2 and V is TRBV12-3 or TRBV12-4; 7 bases fit TRBD1. This CDR3 is 14 amino acids long. J gave up 6 bases and V 6 bases, and 7 bases lay outside the gene matches. This CDR3 reads CASSQRQGPGELFF. For the CDR3, the DNA is TGTGCCAGCAGCCAGAGACAGGGTCCCGGGGAGCTGTTTTTT.

Details on this clonotype: A junction end diverges from the germline sequence, so it may reflect a read error. The chain uses TRBV7-2 and TRBJ1-6, with TRBD1 as a possible D gene (5 bases). The germline CDR1 and CDR2 sequences are SGHTA and FQGNSA. The CDR3 contains 16 residues. Written as DNA, the CDR3 is TGTGCTAGCAGCTTAGGTGTCAGGGCCTATAATTCACCCCTCCACTTT. Its translation: CASSLGVRAYNSPLHF.

The DNA of the CDR3 is TGTGCCAGCAGCCTTTGGTCGGGATCAGATACGCAGTATTTT. Its translation is CASSLWSGSDTQYF. The chain carries TRBV6-5 and TRBJ2-3; TRBD2 is a possible D gene (5 bases). The germline CDR1 and CDR2 sequences are MNHEY and SVGAGI. Trimming stripped 6 bases from V and 4 bases from J, with 14 bases between. This CDR3 contains 14 residues.

The chain joins TRBV20-1 to TRBJ2-5; 9 nucleotides agree with TRBD2. Germline CDR1 reads DFQATT; CDR2 reads SNEGSKA (reference sequence). The CDR3 contains 14 residues. The J segment lost 5 bases and the V segment lost 6 bases, leaving 10 bases of the junction unmatched. The CDR3 loop reads CSAPYSGSLETQYF. CDR3 in DNA: TGCAGTGCCCCCTATAGCGGGAGTTTGGAGACCCAGTACTTC.

The J gene is TRBJ2-7, the V gene TRBV27; 12 bases align to TRBD1. The CDR3 extends over 14 amino acids. After removal of 6 bases from V and 10 bases from J, the junction contained 10 bases not matched to a gene. CDR1 MNHEY and CDR2 SMNVEV come from the germline V gene (reference sequence). In DNA, the CDR3 is TGTGCCAGCAGATCCGGGACAGGGGGCTGGAGACAGTACTTC. Encoded protein: CASRSGTGGWRQYF.

The chain links TRBV29-1 to TRBJ2-7; 8 bases map to TRBD1. There are 14 residues in the CDR3. Germline V gives CDR1 SQVTM, CDR2 ANQGSEA. V lost 4 bases and J lost 1; bases outside the gene matches: 6. The CDR3 nucleotides read TGCAGCGTTGTCCGACAGGGGACATCCTACGAGCAGTACTTC. The encoded protein is CSVVRQGTSYEQYF.

CDR3 sequence (DNA): TGTGCCAGCAGTCGCCCGGACAGGGGGCCGCATGGCTACACCTTC. Protein sequence: CASSRPDRGPHGYTF. The chain carries TRBV12-3 or TRBV12-4 and TRBJ1-2; 11 bases are shared with TRBD1. CDR3 length: 15 residues. The junction had 8 bases not matched to a gene; V was cut back by 5 bases and J by 6 bases.